These 19 T cell receptor beta chains came from one sample sequenced in a study of control samples from healthy donors and cancer patients. Libraries were prepared by immunoSEQ multiplex PCR; TCRdb keeps only in-frame clonotypes and omits some of them. The data hold some 220,000 clones, with around 94% observed a single time. Sequencing used blood. Receptor source: a man in his forties or fifties in good health.

The chain recombines TRBV19 with TRBJ1-1; D is uncertain. V lost 4 bases, J lost 4 bases, and 13 bases lay in between. CDR3 length: 14 residues. The germline CDR1 and CDR2 sequences are LNHDA and SQIVND (reference sequence). CDR3 nucleotide sequence: TGTGCCAGTAGTACGGACGAGCTCCGCACTGAAGCTTTCTTT. Translation gives CASSTDELRTEAFF.

This chain links TRBV7-2 with TRBJ1-2, with D unclear. CDR3 size: 13 residues. The germline V and J ends were trimmed by 3 bases and 8 bases, with 13 bases remaining between them. Germline lookup yields CDR1 SGHTA and CDR2 FQGNSA. The CDR3, as DNA: TGTGCCAGCAGCTTGGCCTGGGCGCAGGGCTACACCTTC. Translated, it gives CASSLAWAQGYTF. Full variable domain (remainder filled in from reference TRBV7-2 and TRBJ1-2): GAGVSQSPSNKVTEKGKDVELRCDPISGHTALYWYRQSLGQGLEFLIYFQGNSAPDKSGLPSDRFSAERTGGSVSTLTIQRTQQEDSAVYLCASSLAWAQGYTFGSGTRLTVV.

This chain links TRBV7-9 with TRBJ1-2; D gene ambiguous. CDR3 length: 15 amino acids. The V and J ends lost 1 base and 8 bases respectively, with 17 bases between them. Per the germline V gene, CDR1 is SEHNR and CDR2 is FQNEAQ (reference sequence). CDR3: CASSLGEVDSSGYTF. CDR3 coding DNA: TGTGCCAGCAGCTTAGGGGAGGTTGACTCTTCCGGCTACACCTTC.

The V and J genes are TRBV10-3 and TRBJ2-1; D unresolved. CDR1 and CDR2 (germline): ENHRY, SYGVKD. Trimming pared 0 bases from V and 4 bases from J, leaving 7 bases between. The CDR3 extends over 14 amino acids. Here the CDR3 DNA reads TGTGCCATCAGTGAGTCAACCTTTTACAATGAGCAGTTCTTC. This encodes CAISESTFYNEQFF.

The chain's CDR3 is CASSLGAGGTSTDTQYF. As DNA, the CDR3 is TGTGCCAGCAGCTTGGGGGCCGGGGGGACTAGCACAGATACGCAGTATTTT. This chain uses TRBV5-8 with TRBJ2-3; the match to TRBD2 covers 7 bases. The V gene end was trimmed by 0 bases and the J gene end by 0 bases; junction bases not matched to a gene: 7. The CDR3 is made up of 17 amino acids. The V gene's germline CDR1 is SGHTS and CDR2 YDEGEE.

The rearrangement links TRBV4-2 to TRBJ1-5, with D unresolved. The CDR3 contains 13 residues. V was cut by 0 bases and J by 7 bases, with 7 bases left in between. CDR1 is LGHNA and CDR2 is YNFKEQ in the germline V gene. The CDR3 DNA sequence: TGTGCCAGCAGCCAAGATTTCGTGCAGCCCCAGCATTTT. Residues: CASSQDFVQPQHF.

This clone was seen a single time. The chain joins TRBV7-8 to TRBJ2-5; D is perhaps TRBD2 (7 bases). The length of the CDR3 is 16 residues. Germline V gene sequence: CDR1 SGHVS, CDR2 FQNEAQ. V lost 4 bases, J lost 2 bases, and 17 bases lay in between. CDR3 sequence (DNA): TGTGCCAGCAGCTACGGGGGGCCCTCAACTCAAGAGACCCAGTACTTC. This translates into CASSYGGPSTQETQYF.

The V gene is TRBV28, the J gene TRBJ1-5; the D is unclear. CDR3 length equals 14 residues. Germline CDR1 MDHEN, CDR2 SYDVKM. Deletions cut 7 bases from V and 3 bases from J, with 13 bases between. The CDR3 spells CASTQIRVNQPQHF. The DNA of the CDR3 is TGTGCCAGCACCCAAATCCGGGTCAATCAGCCCCAGCATTTT.

The chain has TRBV15 and TRBJ2-1; 12 nucleotides line up with TRBD2. CDR1 is LNHNV, CDR2 YYDKDF, per germline (reference sequence). The CDR3 is made up of 21 amino acids. Trimming took 1 base from V and 1 from J; bases not matched to a gene: 14. The CDR3 protein is CATSRARGLAGGPRSYNEQFF. The CDR3 coding sequence is TGTGCCACCAGCAGAGCTCGGGGGCTAGCGGGGGGGCCCCGGTCCTACAATGAGCAGTTCTTC. Based on the CDR3 plus reference TRBV15 and TRBJ2-1, the full variable domain is DAMVIQNPRYQVTQFGKPVTLSCSQTLNHNVMYWYQQKSSQAPKLLFHYYDKDFNNEADTPDNFQSRRPNTSFCFLDIRSPGLGDTAMYLCATSRARGLAGGPRSYNEQFFGPGTRLTVL.

The gene calls are TRBV7-2 and TRBJ2-7; possible D gene TRBD1, 5 bases. In germline, CDR1 is SGHTA, CDR2 FQGNSA. V lost 2 bases and J 0 bases, leaving 11 bases between the germline ends. There are 15 residues in the CDR3. CDR3 protein: CASSLRGSSSYEQYF. The DNA for the CDR3 is TGTGCCAGCAGCTTAAGGGGCTCCAGCTCCTACGAGCAGTACTTC.

CDR3 nucleotide sequence: TGTGCCAGCAGTTTACATCCCAACGCTGAAGCTTTCTTT. Protein: CASSLHPNAEAFF. The V and J genes are TRBV12-3 or TRBV12-4 and TRBJ1-1; D is unclear. The CDR3 is made up of 13 amino acids. Deletions cut 2 bases from V and 6 bases from J, with 10 bases between.

The J gene is TRBJ1-2, the V gene TRBV24-1; 8 positions agree with TRBD1. V gave up 5 bases and J gave up 4 bases; unmatched junction bases: 11. This CDR3 region has 16 residues. CDR1 KGHDR and CDR2 SFDVKD come from the germline V gene. The CDR3 coding sequence is TGTGCCACCAGTGCCCCGGACAGGGCAGGGGGCTATGGCTACACCTTC. Protein sequence: CATSAPDRAGGYGYTF.

J is TRBJ1-2 and V is TRBV5-5; D is perhaps TRBD1 (5 bases). V dropped 3 bases and J dropped 5 bases, with 8 bases sitting between them. The CDR3 is 12 residues long. Germline V gene data show CDR1 as SGHKS and CDR2 as YYEKEE (reference sequence). CDR3 nucleotide sequence: TGTGCCAGCAGCTGGGACCCGTATGGCTACACCTTC. Protein: CASSWDPYGYTF.

V gene TRBV19 combines with J gene TRBJ1-6; D gene unclear. The CDR3 sequence is 12 residues long. V lost 3 bases to trimming and J lost 7 bases, with 4 bases between them. Germline V lookup: CDR1 LNHDA, CDR2 SQIVND (reference sequence). The CDR3 loop reads CASSMLNSPLHF. The CDR3 DNA reads TGTGCCAGTAGTATGTTAAATTCACCCCTCCACTTT.

This chain links TRBV6-9 with TRBJ2-7, with 11 bases lining up with TRBD2. Germline lookup yields CDR1 MNHGY and CDR2 SVAAGI. The junction had 4 bases not matched to a gene; V was cut back by 2 bases and J by 1 base. The CDR3 length is 16 residues. In DNA, the CDR3 is TGTGCCAGCAGTTATAGCGCTAGCGGGGGGTCCTACGAGCAGTACGTC. Its translation is CASSYSASGGSYEQYV.

V and J are TRBV28 and TRBJ2-7, with a tentative D call TRBD1 (5 bases). The CDR3 totals 14 residues. The V end lost 6 bases, the J end lost 2 bases, and 14 bases lay between the germline ends. Germline CDR1 and CDR2: MDHEN and SYDVKM. Here the CDR3 reads CASSNYRTPYEQYF. The CDR3 DNA reads TGTGCCAGCAGCAACTACAGGACCCCCTACGAGCAGTACTTC. Full variable domain (rest looked up from reference TRBV28 and TRBJ2-7): DVKVTQSSRYLVKRTGEKVFLECVQDMDHENMFWYRQDPGLGLRLIYFSYDVKMKEKGDIPEGYSVSREKKERFSLILESASTNQTSMYLCASSNYRTPYEQYFGPGTRLTVT.

This chain joins TRBV23-1 and TRBJ2-1; a possible D gene is TRBD2 (6 bases). TRBV23-1 is treated as an ORF (open reading frame) with a function not yet certain. This CDR3 comprises 19 residues. Trimming took 4 bases from V and 7 from J, leaving 29 bases between them. CDR3 sequence (DNA): TGCGCCAGCAGTCGATGGAAAGGGACTTCAAAGGCTAATGTGAATGAGCAGTTCTTC. Protein product: CASSRWKGTSKANVNEQFF.

The chain links TRBV7-9 to TRBJ2-5, with D maybe TRBD1 (6 bases). The CDR3 contains 13 residues. Germline V gene lookup returns CDR1 SEHNR and CDR2 FQNEAQ (reference sequence). V was trimmed by 5 bases and J by 1 base, leaving 8 bases between them. The CDR3 coding sequence is TGTGCCAGCAGCCTGGACAGCCAAGAGACCCAGTACTTC. This codes for CASSLDSQETQYF.

The chain combines TRBV2 with TRBJ2-7, with unresolved D. The CDR3 is made up of 13 amino acids. V was pared by 2 bases and J by 6 bases, with 11 bases between. Looked up from germline, CDR1 is SNHLY and CDR2 is FYNNEI. In DNA, the CDR3 is TGTGCCAGCAGTGAATTGTTGGCGATCGAGCAGTACTTC. Residues: CASSELLAIEQYF.